The clone carrying this TCR beta chain appeared a few times. Its specificity is not known. Stated treatment: 10-day PBMC culture with coronavirus spike peptide pools or control peptides (ViraFEST assay). With the Oncomine TCR Beta short-read assay, DNA from cultured CD4+ T cells was sequenced. MiXCR was run by TCRdb on the PCR reads, yielding one entry per CDR3 protein. The table has over 12,000 distinct CDR3 sequences, approximately 60% seen once. The V end lost 7 bases, the J end lost 7 bases, and 19 bases lay between the germline ends. The germline gives CDR1 MDHEN, CDR2 SYDVKM. This CDR3 has 14 amino acids. The data belong to a study of vaccination and CD4 T cells after COVID-19. Study-wide background: Subjects got two shots of BNT162b2 or mRNA-1273 vaccine. Post-COVID draws followed diagnosis by a median approximately 100 days (range 35 to 161).

This rearrangement joins TRBV28 to TRBJ1-2; D is ambiguous. Specimen: CD4+ T cells from blood, cultured in vitro. The sequence was obtained from a human donor who had recovered from COVID-19. The CDR3 DNA follows: TGTGCCAGCACCCCAGTTCTCTCCACCTTTGGCTACACCTTC. Its protein product is CASTPVLSTFGYTF.